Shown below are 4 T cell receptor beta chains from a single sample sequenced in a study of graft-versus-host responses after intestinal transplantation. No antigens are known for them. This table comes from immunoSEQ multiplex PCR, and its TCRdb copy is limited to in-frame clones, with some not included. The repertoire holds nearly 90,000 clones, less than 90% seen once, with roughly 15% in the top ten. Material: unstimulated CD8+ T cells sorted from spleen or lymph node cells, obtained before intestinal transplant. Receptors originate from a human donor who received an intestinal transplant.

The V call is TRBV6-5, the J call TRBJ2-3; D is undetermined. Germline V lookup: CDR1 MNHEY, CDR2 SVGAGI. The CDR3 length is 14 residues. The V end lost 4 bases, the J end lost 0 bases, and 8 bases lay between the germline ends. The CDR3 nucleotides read TGTGCCAGCAGTTTTTTATCCAGCACAGATACGCAGTATTTT. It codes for CASSFLSSTDTQYF.

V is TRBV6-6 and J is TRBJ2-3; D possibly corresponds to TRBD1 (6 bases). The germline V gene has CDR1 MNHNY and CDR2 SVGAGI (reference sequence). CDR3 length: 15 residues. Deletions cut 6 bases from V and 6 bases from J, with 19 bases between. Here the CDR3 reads CASSPEGQMVDTQYF. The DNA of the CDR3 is TGTGCCAGCAGCCCCGAAGGACAGATGGTGGATACGCAGTATTTT.

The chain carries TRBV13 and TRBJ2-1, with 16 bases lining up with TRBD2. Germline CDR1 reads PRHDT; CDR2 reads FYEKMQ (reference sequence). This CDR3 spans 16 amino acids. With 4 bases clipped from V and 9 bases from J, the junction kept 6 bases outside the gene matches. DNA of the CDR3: TGTGCCAGCAGCTCAGGGACTAGCGGGAGGGCCAGTGAGCAGTTCTTC. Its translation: CASSSGTSGRASEQFF.

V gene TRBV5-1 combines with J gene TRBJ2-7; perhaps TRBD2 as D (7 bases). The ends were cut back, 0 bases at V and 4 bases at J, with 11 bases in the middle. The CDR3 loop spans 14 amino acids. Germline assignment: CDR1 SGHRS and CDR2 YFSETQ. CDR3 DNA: TGCGCCAGCAGCTTGGACAGGGAGGGGTACGAGCAGTACTTC. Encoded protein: CASSLDREGYEQYF.